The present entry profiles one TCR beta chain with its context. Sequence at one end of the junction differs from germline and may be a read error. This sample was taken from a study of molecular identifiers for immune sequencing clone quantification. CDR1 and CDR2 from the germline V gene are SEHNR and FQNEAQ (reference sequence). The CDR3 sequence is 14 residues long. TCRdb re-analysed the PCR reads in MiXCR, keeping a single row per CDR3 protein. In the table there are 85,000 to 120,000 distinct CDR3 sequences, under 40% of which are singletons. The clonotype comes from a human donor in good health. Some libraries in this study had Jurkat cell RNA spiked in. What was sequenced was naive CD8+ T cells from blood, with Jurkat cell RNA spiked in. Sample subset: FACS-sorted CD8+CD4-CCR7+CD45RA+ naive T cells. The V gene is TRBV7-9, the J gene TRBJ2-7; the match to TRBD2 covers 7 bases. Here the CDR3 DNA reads TGTGCCAGCAGCCCCCGGGACTACTCCTACAAGCAGTACTTC. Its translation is CASSPRDYSYKQYF.